The rows below give T cell receptor beta chains drawn from one sample of a study of circulating CD8 cells and anti-PD-1 response in melanoma. TCRdb fed the reads into MiXCR, producing one record per CDR3 protein. The table lists some 600 distinct CDR3 sequences, about 3.8% of them singletons. Sequencing was performed on CD8+ T cells from PBMCs, taken at baseline or after one month of anti-PD-1 therapy (not recorded which). These receptors originate from a human donor with melanoma. Each CDR3 is given with its conserved first and last residue. The order of the fields is D gene, clone size, J gene, V gene, CDR3 DNA, CDR3 protein. The D gene is left open where the match is weak. Size is omitted from some rows. Given values are once, few, many or a class for expanded clones.

>-|large|TRBJ2-7|TRBV29-1
TGCAGCGTTGTGGACGGCTACGAGCAGTACTTC
CSVVDGYEQYF
>-|medium-sized|TRBJ1-4|TRBV2
TGTGCCAGCAAGGACCTATTTGAAAAACTGTTTTTT
CASKDLFEKLFF
>-|large|TRBJ2-4|TRBV5-5
TGTGCCAGCACTGGGGTACCCTCCAAAAACATTCAGTACTTC
CASTGVPSKNIQYF
>TRBD2|medium-sized|TRBJ2-7|TRBV12-3/TRBV12-4
TGTGCCAGCAGTCCCACGCAACTAGCGTCGGAGCAGTACTTC
CASSPTQLASEQYF
>-|-|TRBJ1-1|TRBV6-4
TGTGCCAGCAGTGACAGGGTGGGAACTGAAGCTTTCTTT
CASSDRVGTEAFF
>-|large|TRBJ2-1|TRBV2
TGTGCCAGCAGTGAGGGACCCGAGGCCCTCAATGAGCAGTTCTTC
CASSEGPEALNEQFF
>-|large|TRBJ2-6|TRBV5-4
TGTGCCAGCAGCTCCCCTATGCGCTCTGGGGCCAACGTCCTGACTTTC
CASSSPMRSGANVLTF
>-|large|TRBJ2-5|TRBV3-2
TGTGCCAGCAGCTTCTGGGTAGCGGGGGGAAGGGAGACCCAGTACTTC
CASSFWVAGGRETQYF
>-|-|TRBJ2-7|TRBV27
TGTGCCAGCAGTTCCCAGGGGGGGCAGGCCCACGAGCAGTACTTC
CASSSQGGQAHEQYF
>-|medium-sized|TRBJ1-5|TRBV19
TGTGCCAGTAGTATAGATCTAGGAGGGAATCAGCCCCAGCATTTT
CASSIDLGGNQPQHF
>TRBD1|medium-sized|TRBJ2-7|TRBV9
TGTGCCAGCAGCGTATACCCCGACAGGGCGGACGAGCAGTACTTC
CASSVYPDRADEQYF
>-|large|TRBJ2-7|TRBV25-1
TGTGCCAGCAGTGAGTCTTACGAGCAGTACTTC
CASSESYEQYF
>-|large|TRBJ2-4|TRBV23-1
TGCGCCAGCAGTCTCCCACATGAAGCCAAAAACATTCAGTACTTC
CASSLPHEAKNIQYF
>-|large|TRBJ2-1|TRBV4-2
TGTGCCAGCAGCCAAGATGTTGAGTGGGGGGTGAGCTCCTACAATGAGCAGTTCTTC
CASSQDVEWGVSSYNEQFF
>-|large|TRBJ1-2|TRBV27
TGTGCCAGCACTCCCGGAGGTAGGGGAGGCTATGGCTACACCTTC
CASTPGGRGGYGYTF
>-|large|TRBJ2-3|TRBV29-1
TGCAGCGTTGAAGGCGGGGAGTGGGCAGATACGCAGTATTTT
CSVEGGEWADTQYF
>TRBD1|-|TRBJ2-3|TRBV28
TGTGCCAGCGGCCCCGACAGGGACGGCACAGATACGCAGTATTTT
CASGPDRDGTDTQYF
>-|large|TRBJ2-2|TRBV29-1
TGCAGCGTTGGACGGAACTCCCCAGGGGAGCTGTTTTTT
CSVGRNSPGELFF
>TRBD1|medium-sized|TRBJ2-7|TRBV28
TGTGCCAGCAGTTTAGGGACAGGACTTAAGTCCTACGAGCAGTACTTC
CASSLGTGLKSYEQYF
>-|large|TRBJ2-7|TRBV21-1
TGTGCCAGCAGCCCAAGGGACAGGCCCTACGAGCAGTACTTC
CASSPRDRPYEQYF
>-|large|TRBJ1-2|TRBV29-1
TGCAGCGTTGACGGGGGACTCTATGGCTACACCTTC
CSVDGGLYGYTF
>-|large|TRBJ2-7|TRBV7-2
TGTGCCAGCAGCTCAGGGTACTACGAGCAGTACTTC
CASSSGYYEQYF
>-|large|TRBJ2-1|TRBV2
TGTGCCAGCACCGACAGTGGTGAGCAGTTCTTC
CASTDSGEQFF
>-|large|TRBJ2-5|TRBV7-9
TGTGCCAGCAGCTTAGTGGGAGAGACCCAGTACTTC
CASSLVGETQYF
>TRBD2|-|TRBJ2-3|TRBV28
TGTGCCTGCAGTTTTGTAGCGGGGACAGATACGCAGTATTTT
CACSFVAGTDTQYF
>-|large|TRBJ2-2|TRBV27
TGTGCCAGCTCCTGGAACACCGGGGAGCTGTTTTTT
CASSWNTGELFF
>TRBD1|large|TRBJ1-1|TRBV4-3
TGCGCCAGCAGCCAAGCGGGGGGGACAGGGTACGGCACTGAAGCTTTCTTT
CASSQAGGTGYGTEAFF
>TRBD1|large|TRBJ2-3|TRBV5-5
TGTGCCAGCAGCCAAGGGGACAGGGCGGGCACAGATACGCAGTATTTT
CASSQGDRAGTDTQYF
>TRBD1|large|TRBJ2-1|TRBV24-1
TGTGCCACCAGTGATTCTTCCGGACAGGGTTTTTCCAGGTTCTTC
CATSDSSGQGFSRFF
>TRBD2|few|TRBJ2-3|TRBV2
TGTGCCAGCAGCAAGCTAGCGGGGGGGCACCCCGATACGCAGTATTTT
CASSKLAGGHPDTQYF
>-|few|TRBJ1-4|TRBV4-1
TGCGCCAGCAGCCAACTAAGAACCGAAAAACTGTTTTTT
CASSQLRTEKLFF
>-|large|TRBJ2-7|TRBV4-1
TGCGCCAGCAGCCCCTCTAGGGACAACTACTACGAGCAGTACTTC
CASSPSRDNYYEQYF
>-|large|TRBJ2-1|TRBV6-2/TRBV6-3
TGTGCCAGCAGTCCACTGGTGGAATCCTACAATGAGCAGTTCTTC
CASSPLVESYNEQFF
>-|large|TRBJ2-7|TRBV29-1
TGCAGCGTTGAGGCTCCAGGGCAACGGTCCTTC
CSVEAPGQRSF
>-|medium-sized|TRBJ2-1|TRBV10-2
TGCGCCAGCATGGCGGGGTCCAATGAGCAGTTCTTC
CASMAGSNEQFF
>-|large|TRBJ2-5|TRBV4-1
TGCGCCAGCAGCCAAGAAAAAAAGGGCAGGGACCAAGAGACCCAGTACTTC
CASSQEKKGRDQETQYF
>TRBD1|large|TRBJ2-1|TRBV12-5
TGTGCTAGTGCCCCGGGACAGGGGGCCAGTGAGCAGTTCTTC
CASAPGQGASEQFF
>-|large|TRBJ1-2|TRBV18
TGTGCCAGCTCACCCGGGACAAAGTCTAACTATGGCTACACCTTC
CASSPGTKSNYGYTF
>-|large|TRBJ2-4|TRBV7-9
TGTGCCAGCAGCGGGGCCGGGGGAGACGAAAACATTCAGTACTTC
CASSGAGGDENIQYF
>-|few|TRBJ2-2|TRBV19
TGTGCCAGTAGTATCGGAGGGTGGAACACCGGGGAGCTGTTTTTT
CASSIGGWNTGELFF
>-|few|TRBJ1-1|TRBV19
TGTGCCAGTAGTGTCTGGGGGGGGCGAGATGAAGCTTTCTTT
CASSVWGGRDEAFF
>-|medium-sized|TRBJ1-1|TRBV7-6
TGTGCCAGCAGCTTAGACGTTGGAGTGAACACTGAAGCTTTCTTT
CASSLDVGVNTEAFF
>TRBD1|medium-sized|TRBJ1-1|TRBV20-1
TGCAGTGCTCCTGGGACAGGGAGAAAGACTGAAGCTTTCTTT
CSAPGTGRKTEAFF
>-|large|TRBJ2-3|TRBV29-1
TGCAGCGTTGTCCGAGTGGGGGCCACAGATACGCAGTATTTT
CSVVRVGATDTQYF
>-|medium-sized|TRBJ2-7|TRBV19
TGTGCCAGTAGTATTCGGAAAGGGGGCGGGAGCTCCTACGAGCAGTACTTC
CASSIRKGGGSSYEQYF
>TRBD2|large|TRBJ2-1|TRBV29-1
TGCAGCGTTGAGGGCGGGGGGGCTAATGAGCAGTTCTTC
CSVEGGGANEQFF
>-|-|TRBJ2-3|TRBV28
TGTGCCAGCAGTTTCGTGACCCACACCTCCACAGGTACGCAGTATTTT
CASSFVTHTSTGTQYF
>TRBD2|large|TRBJ2-2|TRBV29-1
TGCAGCGCTCCTGGGAGGGGCGGGGAGCTGTTTTTT
CSAPGRGGELFF
>TRBD2|large|TRBJ2-2|TRBV19
TGTGCCAGTAGTATCTCGCCGAGCGGGGGGAACACCGGGGAGCTGTTTTTT
CASSISPSGGNTGELFF